This T cell receptor beta chain emerged from a study of blood T cell repertoires in COVID-19. The wider study: The samples span acute and convalescent COVID-19 from the United States, Italy and Spain. T cells, B-cell-depleted T cells, or PBMCs provided the cDNA or gDNA that served as material.

Original handling: How many nucleated cells were present was estimated from reference gene primer amplification. Some clones are missing from TCRdb's copy, which holds only in-frame ones; the method was immunoSEQ multiplex PCR. That table is the source of V, J and clone size, and D and trimming were worked out from the DNA. The sample holds roughly 250,000 clones, about 80% seen once. V was cut by 0 bases and J by 6 bases, with 11 bases left in between. The V gene's germline CDR1 is SGHNT and CDR2 YYREEE (reference sequence). This CDR3 spans 14 amino acids. Sequencing used peripheral blood. The source of this sequence is a woman at least 80 years old with acute or convalescent COVID-19. The rearrangement uses TRBV5-4 and TRBJ2-3; unclear D gene. CDR3 sequence reads: CASSLVAASDTQYF. The CDR3 DNA sequence: TGTGCCAGCAGCTTGGTGGCCGCTTCGGATACGCAGTATTTT.